These T cell receptor beta chains were read from a single sample in a study of blood T cells in healthy people across ages. Each CDR3 protein is one row after TCRdb ran MiXCR on the 5' RACE reads. The table includes around 1,700,000 distinct CDR3 sequences, 28% detected once. Sequencing was done on a sample of blood. These receptors all come from a woman aged 25 to 39 in good health. Both conserved end residues are part of each CDR3. A D gene is named only where the DNA matches it firmly. Only some rows state a clone size, as once, few, many or a class for expanded clones.

D gene,J gene,clone size,V gene,CDR3 length,CDR3 DNA,CDR3 protein
TRBD1,TRBJ2-7,NA,TRBV11-2,15,TGTGCCAGCAGCTTAGATTATCGGGCAGGGGGCGAGCAGTACTTC,CASSLDYRAGGEQYF
NA,TRBJ2-1,few,TRBV29-1,14,TGCAGCGTCAGCGAACGCACAGGACAAGAGACCCAGTTCTTC,CSVSERTGQETQFF
NA,TRBJ2-1,NA,TRBV7-2,13,TGTGCCAGCAGCCGCGCGGGGGCGGGTGAGCAGTTCTTC,CASSRAGAGEQFF
NA,TRBJ1-2,NA,TRBV6-2/TRBV6-3,13,TGTGCCAGCAGTACGAGGAGGGGGGTCGGCTACACCTTC,CASSTRRGVGYTF
NA,TRBJ2-2,few,TRBV29-1,13,TGCAGCGTTGAAGTTCGCGGAACCGGGGAGCTGTTTTTT,CSVEVRGTGELFF
NA,TRBJ1-5,few,TRBV7-9,15,TGTGCCAGCAGCTTAGGGGGCCTGCCGGGTCAGCCCCAGCATTTT,CASSLGGLPGQPQHF
NA,TRBJ1-6,NA,TRBV6-2/TRBV6-3,15,TGTGCCAGCAGTGCCTTTCCGGGACCCAATTCACCCCTCCACTTT,CASSAFPGPNSPLHF
TRBD2,TRBJ2-6,NA,TRBV6-1,18,TGTGCCTGCAGCCGAGCGGGGACGGTTAGCTCTGGGGCCAACGTCCTGACTTTC,CACSRAGTVSSGANVLTF
TRBD1,TRBJ2-4,few,TRBV6-6,14,TGTGCCAGCAGAAAAGGGACAGGTAGAAACATTCAGTACTTC,CASRKGTGRNIQYF
NA,TRBJ2-1,once,TRBV28,13,TGTGCCAGCAGTCTCAGACCCTGCAATGAGCAGTTCTTC,CASSLRPCNEQFF
NA,TRBJ1-2,few,TRBV10-3,13,TGTGCCATCAGTGAGCTAGTTGACTATGGCTACACCTTC,CAISELVDYGYTF
NA,TRBJ1-4,NA,TRBV7-9,17,TGTGCCAGCAGCATAAGGGGGGGCCCAGCAACTAATGAAAAACTGTTTTTT,CASSIRGGPATNEKLFF
NA,TRBJ2-2,NA,TRBV5-1,15,TGCGCCAGCAGCTTGTCCACAGTAGAGTCCGGGGAGCTGTTTTTT,CASSLSTVESGELFF
NA,TRBJ2-3,few,TRBV5-1,14,TGCGCCTCTCGACCGGCCCCTAGCACAGATACGCAGTATTTT,CASRPAPSTDTQYF
NA,TRBJ2-1,NA,TRBV6-6,17,TGTGCCAGCAGTTCTAAGGTTGGGGCCCAAACCCCCGGGGAGCAGTTCTTC,CASSSKVGAQTPGEQFF
TRBD2,TRBJ2-4,NA,TRBV5-1,15,TGCGCCAGCAGCTACGAGATAGCGGGGTACAATGAGCAGTACTTC,CASSYEIAGYNEQYF
NA,TRBJ1-4,NA,TRBV20-1,15,TGCAGTGCTAGAGATGAAGGTTCAACTAATGAAAAACTGTTTTTT,CSARDEGSTNEKLFF
NA,TRBJ2-5,NA,TRBV7-6,14,TGTGCCAGCGGTCAGCGGGCCATCCAAGAGACCCAGTACTTC,CASGQRAIQETQYF
NA,TRBJ2-5,NA,TRBV5-1,13,TGCGCCACCAGGACAGCGGTTCAAGAGACCCAGTACTTC,CATRTAVQETQYF
TRBD1,TRBJ2-5,many,TRBV10-3,12,TGTGGGGCTGGACAGGACCAAGAGACCCAGTACTTC,CGAGQDQETQYF
NA,TRBJ2-1,NA,TRBV20-1,14,TGCAGTGCTAGATCGGAGACTAGAATTGGTGTGCAGTTCTTC,CSARSETRIGVQFF
NA,TRBJ2-1,NA,TRBV20-1,14,TGCAGTGCCCGGGACTCCCCGAACGGCTATGAGCAGTTCTTC,CSARDSPNGYEQFF
NA,TRBJ1-2,few,TRBV6-2/TRBV6-3,12,TGTGCCAGCAGTTACTCCCTATATGGCTACACCTTC,CASSYSLYGYTF
NA,TRBJ2-6,NA,TRBV30,13,TGTGCCTGGTACAGGGCTGGGGCCAACGTCCTGACTTTC,CAWYRAGANVLTF
NA,TRBJ2-6,few,TRBV19,17,TGTGCCAGTAGGTCCCAGGGTATCATCTCTGGGGCCAACGTCCTGACTTTC,CASRSQGIISGANVLTF
TRBD1,TRBJ2-1,NA,TRBV18,17,TGTGCCAGCTCATCGACTACCGGGACAGCCTCCTACAATGAGCAGTTCTTC,CASSSTTGTASYNEQFF
NA,TRBJ2-7,many,TRBV7-9,12,TGTGCCAGCAGCTTGGGGTCCCACGAGCAGTACTTC,CASSLGSHEQYF
NA,TRBJ2-7,few,TRBV14,13,TGTGCCAGCAGCCAAGATATTCGTTTCGAGCAGTACTTC,CASSQDIRFEQYF
TRBD2,TRBJ2-1,few,TRBV7-2,14,TGTGCCAGCAGCTTATCAGCGGGAGTACATGAGCAGTTCTTC,CASSLSAGVHEQFF
NA,TRBJ1-1,NA,TRBV28,17,TGTGCCAGCAGTTCGTTGGGTGCGGGGGCGGACGGCACTGAAGCTTTCTTT,CASSSLGAGADGTEAFF
TRBD2,TRBJ2-3,NA,TRBV12-3/TRBV12-4,14,TGTGCCAGCAGCCCTCCTAGCGGGAGGGGTACGCAGTATTTT,CASSPPSGRGTQYF
NA,TRBJ1-3,NA,TRBV5-1,15,TGCGCCAGCAGCTTGGGAGCGGCGGCAGGAAACACCATATATTTT,CASSLGAAAGNTIYF
NA,TRBJ1-6,once,TRBV20-1,15,TGCAGTGCTAGAGAAACAGGGTTCTATAATTCACCCCTCCACTTT,CSARETGFYNSPLHF
NA,TRBJ2-2,few,TRBV20-1,15,TGCAGTGCTAGGATCTCCACTTTCAACACCGGGGAGCTGTTTTTT,CSARISTFNTGELFF
TRBD2,TRBJ2-3,NA,TRBV5-1,17,TGCGCCAGCTCGGGACTAGCGGGGGACCGTGGCACAGATACGCAGTATTTT,CASSGLAGDRGTDTQYF
NA,TRBJ2-5,NA,TRBV6-6,14,TGCGCCAGCAGTTACTCGAGAGCGGCGGAGACCCAGTACTTC,CASSYSRAAETQYF
TRBD1,TRBJ1-1,few,TRBV9,17,TGTGCCAGCAGCGTAGATTCCGGGACAGGGTGGAACACTGAAGCTTTCTTT,CASSVDSGTGWNTEAFF
NA,TRBJ1-2,NA,TRBV20-1,13,TGCAGTGCTAGACCGACAGGAACCTATGGCTACACCTTC,CSARPTGTYGYTF
TRBD2,TRBJ2-7,NA,TRBV20-1,14,TGCAGTGCTGACCAAGCGGGAGCGGGCTACGAGCAGTACTTC,CSADQAGAGYEQYF
TRBD2,TRBJ2-1,few,TRBV27,14,TGTGCCAGCAGGTCTAGCGGGAATAGTAATGAGCAGTTCTTC,CASRSSGNSNEQFF
NA,TRBJ1-6,NA,TRBV28,16,TGTGCCAGCAGCAAGCATGGAGGACCCTATAATTCACCCCTCCACTTT,CASSKHGGPYNSPLHF
NA,TRBJ1-5,few,TRBV20-1,13,TGCAGTGCCCAACCCGGCTCTAATCAGCCCCAGCATTTT,CSAQPGSNQPQHF
TRBD1,TRBJ2-2,few,TRBV5-1,15,TGCGCCAGCAGCTTACAGGGGAGCAACACCGGGGAGCTGTTTTTT,CASSLQGSNTGELFF
TRBD1,TRBJ1-2,few,TRBV29-1,12,TGCAGCGTCACAGGGGGCGCGGAAGGCTACACCTTC,CSVTGGAEGYTF
NA,TRBJ2-1,few,TRBV7-2,13,TGTGCCAGCAGCCGCGGACAGAGGAATGAGCAGTTCTTC,CASSRGQRNEQFF
TRBD1,TRBJ2-5,NA,TRBV20-1,14,TGCAGTGCTAGGGGGGACAGGGGATCCGAGGCCCAGTACTTC,CSARGDRGSEAQYF
TRBD2,TRBJ2-1,NA,TRBV5-6,16,TGTGCCAGCAGCTTAGCAGGACTAGCGGATAGCAATGAGCAGTTCTTC,CASSLAGLADSNEQFF
NA,TRBJ1-2,few,TRBV18,13,TGTGCCAGCTCACCGGGGGCAATCCATGGCTACACCTTC,CASSPGAIHGYTF
NA,TRBJ2-7,few,TRBV12-5,14,TGTGCTAGTGGTCCCGCAGGGGAAACCTACGAGCAGTACTTC,CASGPAGETYEQYF
TRBD1,TRBJ1-2,few,TRBV30,12,TGTGTCTGGAGGGACAGGGGTTATGGCTACACCTTC,CVWRDRGYGYTF
TRBD2,TRBJ2-5,few,TRBV5-5,15,TGTGCCAGCAGCTTCCCGACTAGCGGACAAGAGACCCAGTACTTC,CASSFPTSGQETQYF
NA,TRBJ2-7,many,TRBV6-5,12,TGTGCCAGCAGCCGCGGGGAAAACGAGCAGTACTTC,CASSRGENEQYF
NA,TRBJ2-5,few,TRBV5-1,14,TGCGCCAGCAGCTTGGCCTGGCAAGCCGAGACCCAGTACTTC,CASSLAWQAETQYF
NA,TRBJ1-2,NA,TRBV3-1,12,TGTGCCAGCAGTGGGACTAACTATGGCTACACCTTC,CASSGTNYGYTF
NA,TRBJ2-3,many,TRBV7-2,15,TGTGCCAGCAGCTTAGGGAGCGGTCCCACAGATACGCAGTATTTT,CASSLGSGPTDTQYF
NA,TRBJ2-3,few,TRBV5-1,16,TGCGCCAGCAGCTACCCTGGGCGGGGCGGAACAGATACGCAGTATTTT,CASSYPGRGGTDTQYF
NA,TRBJ2-5,NA,TRBV15,14,TGTGCCATCAGCAAGAAAGGTATCGGAGAGACCCAGTACTTC,CAISKKGIGETQYF
NA,TRBJ1-3,once,TRBV21-1,14,TGTGCCAGCGACACAAGCGAAACGGGCAACACCATATATTTT,CASDTSETGNTIYF
NA,TRBJ2-7,few,TRBV27,13,TGTGCCAGCAGTTACAGTACCCCCTACGAGCAGTACTTC,CASSYSTPYEQYF